The 3 T cell receptor beta chains listed next were all sequenced from one sample in a study of T cells after somatic rescue of genetic block. Method: immunoSEQ multiplex PCR; TCRdb's copy keeps in-frame clones and lacks some. The sample consists of roughly 15,000 clones, approximately 76% of them appearing once. Sequencing input: peripheral blood mononuclear cells (PBMCs). Source of these receptors: a boy aged 5 to 17.

The chain combines TRBV18 with TRBJ2-7; 9 positions agree with TRBD1. The CDR3 is 14 amino acids. Looked up from germline, CDR1 is KGHSH and CDR2 is LQKENI. J gave up 8 bases and V 3 bases, and 8 bases lay outside the gene matches. For the CDR3, the DNA is TGTGCCAGCTCACCTCAAGGACAGGGGACGAAGCAGTACTTC. Encoded protein: CASSPQGQGTKQYF.

The V call is TRBV2, the J call TRBJ2-7, with D possibly being TRBD2 (6 bases). V dropped 4 bases and J dropped 2 bases, with 12 bases sitting between them. Looked up from germline, CDR1 is SNHLY and CDR2 is FYNNEI. The CDR3 extends over 14 amino acids. The CDR3 sequence: CASSGDFYAYEQYF. The CDR3 DNA sequence: TGTGCCAGCAGTGGGGACTTCTACGCCTACGAGCAGTACTTC.

The chain uses TRBV5-1 and TRBJ2-7, with D tentatively TRBD1 or TRBD2 (5 bases each). CDR1 is SGHRS, CDR2 YFSETQ, per germline. CDR3 length equals 14 residues. Deletions cut 4 bases from V and 1 base from J, with 12 bases between. CDR3 residues: CASSAGDVSYEQYF. As DNA, the CDR3 is TGCGCCAGCAGCGCTGGGGACGTATCCTACGAGCAGTACTTC.